This T cell receptor beta chain was captured by sequencing in a study of cytomegalovirus exposure and HLA in healthy donors. Study-wide context: Ancestry clustering placed more than 80% of approximately 370 genotyped donors in the Caucasian-associated cluster. Notes on the study in general: A later analysis found that most CMV-associated TCR beta chains appeared HLA-restricted.

As to this clone: Its antigen is still unknown.

60 Vbeta and 13 Jbeta primers were used in PCR. Assay: immunoSEQ multiplex PCR; the TCRdb copy retains only in-frame clones and omits some. The data show roughly 250,000 clones, roughly four fifths seen once. The germline CDR1 and CDR2 sequences are LNHDA and SQIVND (reference sequence). CDR3 length equals 16 residues. V trimming: 0 bases; J trimming: 7 bases; junction bases outside the gene matches: 6. V gene TRBV19 combines with J gene TRBJ1-6, with 7 bases matching TRBD1. This clonotype was sampled from a woman aged 40-49 years in good health and CMV-seropositive. Sequenced material: PBMCs. CDR3 residues: CASSIEVDRANSPLHF. The DNA of the CDR3 is TGTGCCAGTAGTATAGAGGTCGACAGGGCAAATTCACCCCTCCACTTT.